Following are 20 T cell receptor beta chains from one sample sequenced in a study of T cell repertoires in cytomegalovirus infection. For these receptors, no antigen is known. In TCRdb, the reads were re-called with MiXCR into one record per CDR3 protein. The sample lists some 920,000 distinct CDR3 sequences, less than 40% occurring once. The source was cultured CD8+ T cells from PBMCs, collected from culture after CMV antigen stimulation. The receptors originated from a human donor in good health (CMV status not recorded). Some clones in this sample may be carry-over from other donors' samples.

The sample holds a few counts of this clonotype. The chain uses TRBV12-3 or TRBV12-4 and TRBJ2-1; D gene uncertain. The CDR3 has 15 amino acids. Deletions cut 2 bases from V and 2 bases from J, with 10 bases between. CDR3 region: CASSLFRVAYNEQFF. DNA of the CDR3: TGTGCCAGCAGTTTATTCCGGGTAGCCTACAATGAGCAGTTCTTC.

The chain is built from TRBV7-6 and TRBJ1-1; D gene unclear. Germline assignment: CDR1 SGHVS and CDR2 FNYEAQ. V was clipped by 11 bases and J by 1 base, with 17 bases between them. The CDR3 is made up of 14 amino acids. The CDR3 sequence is CAGGSPAKNTEAFF. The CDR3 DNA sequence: TGTGCCGGAGGTTCCCCTGCGAAGAACACTGAAGCTTTCTTT.

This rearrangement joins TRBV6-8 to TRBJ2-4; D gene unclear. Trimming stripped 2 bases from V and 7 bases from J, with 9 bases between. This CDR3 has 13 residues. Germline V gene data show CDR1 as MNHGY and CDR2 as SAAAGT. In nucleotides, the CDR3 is TGTGCCAGCAGTTACGGGGAATTGAACATTCAGTACTTC. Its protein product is CASSYGELNIQYF.

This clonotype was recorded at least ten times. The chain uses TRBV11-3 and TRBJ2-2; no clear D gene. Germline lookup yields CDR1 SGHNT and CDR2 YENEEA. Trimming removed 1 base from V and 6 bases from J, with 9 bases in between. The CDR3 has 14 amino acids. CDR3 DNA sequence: TGTGCCAGCAGCTTAGCGGCCCTTTCCGGGGAGCTGTTTTTT. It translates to CASSLAALSGELFF.

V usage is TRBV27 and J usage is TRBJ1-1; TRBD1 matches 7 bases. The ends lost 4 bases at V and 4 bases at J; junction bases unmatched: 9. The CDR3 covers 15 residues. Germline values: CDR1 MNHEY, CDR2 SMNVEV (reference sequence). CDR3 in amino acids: CASSSTEGARTEAFF. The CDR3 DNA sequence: TGTGCCAGCAGTTCTACGGAGGGGGCGCGCACTGAAGCTTTCTTT.

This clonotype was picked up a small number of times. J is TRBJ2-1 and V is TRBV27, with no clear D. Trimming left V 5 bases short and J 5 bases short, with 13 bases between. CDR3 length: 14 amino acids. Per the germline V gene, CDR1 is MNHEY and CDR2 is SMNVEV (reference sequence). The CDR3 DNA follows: TGTGCCAGCAGTCCGACCCCAACTAACAATGAGCAGTTCTTC. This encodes CASSPTPTNNEQFF.

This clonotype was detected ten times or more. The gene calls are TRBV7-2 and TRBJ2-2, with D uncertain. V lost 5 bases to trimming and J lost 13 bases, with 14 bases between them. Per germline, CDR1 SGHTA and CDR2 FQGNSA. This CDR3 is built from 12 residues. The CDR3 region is CASSPGTLSLFF. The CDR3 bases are TGTGCCAGCAGCCCCGGCACCCTGTCGCTGTTTTTT.

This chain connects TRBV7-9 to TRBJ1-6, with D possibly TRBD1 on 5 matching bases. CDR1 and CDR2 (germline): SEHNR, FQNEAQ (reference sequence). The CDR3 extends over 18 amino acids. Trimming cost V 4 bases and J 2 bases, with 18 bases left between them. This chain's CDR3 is CASSSPKPQGPYNSPLHF. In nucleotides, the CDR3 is TGTGCCAGCAGCTCCCCAAAACCTCAGGGACCCTATAATTCACCCCTCCACTTT.

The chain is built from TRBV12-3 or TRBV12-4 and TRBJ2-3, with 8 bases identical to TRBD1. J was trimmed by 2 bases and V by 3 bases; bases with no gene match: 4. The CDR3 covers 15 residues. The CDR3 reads CASSLTGAITDTQYF. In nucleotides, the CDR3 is TGTGCCAGCAGTTTGACAGGGGCAATCACAGATACGCAGTATTTT.

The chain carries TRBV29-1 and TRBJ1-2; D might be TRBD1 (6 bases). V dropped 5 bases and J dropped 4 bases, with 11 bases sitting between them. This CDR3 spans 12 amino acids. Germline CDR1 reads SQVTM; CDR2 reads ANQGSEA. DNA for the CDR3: TGCAGCGTTCCGGGACATAGCTATGGCTACACCTTC. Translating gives CSVPGHSYGYTF.

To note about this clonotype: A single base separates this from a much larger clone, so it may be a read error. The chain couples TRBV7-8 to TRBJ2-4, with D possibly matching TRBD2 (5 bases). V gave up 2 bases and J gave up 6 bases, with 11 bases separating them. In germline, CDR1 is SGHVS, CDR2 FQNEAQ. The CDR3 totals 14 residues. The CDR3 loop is CASSLTEGVNIQYF. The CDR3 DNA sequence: TGTGCCAGCAGCTTAACAGAGGGCGTAAACATTCAGTACTTC. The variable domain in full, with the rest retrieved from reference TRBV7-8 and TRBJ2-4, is GAGVSQSPRYKVAKRGQDVALRCDPISGHVSLFWYQQALGQGPEFLTYFQNEAQLDKSGLPSDRFFAERPEGSVSTLKIQRTQQEDSAVYLCASSLTEGVNIQYFGAGTRLSVL.

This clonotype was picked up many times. CDR3 bases: TGTGCCAGCAGCCTAGATGGGACAGGGTACAATGAGCAGTTCTTC. Translated, it gives CASSLDGTGYNEQFF. This sequence joins TRBV7-6 and TRBJ2-1; 9 nucleotides agree with TRBD1. This CDR3 is built from 15 residues. V was clipped by 5 bases and J by 4 bases; unmatched bases: 6. CDR1 is SGHVS and CDR2 is FNYEAQ in the germline V gene. Filled out from reference TRBV7-6 and TRBJ2-1, the complete variable domain reads GAGVSQSPRYKVTKRGQDVALRCDPISGHVSLYWYRQALGQGPEFLTYFNYEAQQDKSGLPNDRFSAERPEGSISTLTIQRTEQRDSAMYRCASSLDGTGYNEQFFGPGTRLTVL.

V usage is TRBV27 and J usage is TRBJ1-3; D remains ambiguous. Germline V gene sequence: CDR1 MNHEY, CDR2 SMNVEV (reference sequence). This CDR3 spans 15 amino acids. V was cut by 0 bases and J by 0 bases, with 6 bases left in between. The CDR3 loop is CASSLSLDSGNTIYF. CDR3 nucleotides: TGTGCCAGCAGTTTATCACTTGACTCTGGAAACACCATATATTTT.

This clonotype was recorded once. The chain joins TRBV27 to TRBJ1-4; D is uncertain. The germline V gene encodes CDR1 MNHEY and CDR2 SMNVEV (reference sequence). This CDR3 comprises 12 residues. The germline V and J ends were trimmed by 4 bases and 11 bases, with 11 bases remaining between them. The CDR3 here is CASSSDGGKLFF. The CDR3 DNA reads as TGTGCCAGCAGTTCGGACGGTGGGAAACTGTTTTTT. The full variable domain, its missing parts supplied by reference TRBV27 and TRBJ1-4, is EAQVTQNPRYLITVTGKKLTVTCSQNMNHEYMSWYRQDPGLGLRQIYYSMNVEVTDKGDVPEGYKVSRKEKRNFPLILESPSPNQTSLYFCASSSDGGKLFFGSGTQLSVL.

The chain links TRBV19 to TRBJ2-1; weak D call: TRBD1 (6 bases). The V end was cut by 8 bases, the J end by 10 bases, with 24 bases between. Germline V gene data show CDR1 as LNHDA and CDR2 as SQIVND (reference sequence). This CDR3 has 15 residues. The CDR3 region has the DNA TGTGCCAGTCTCCCCCCCACAGGGCAGGTAGGAGAGCAGTTCTTC. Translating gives CASLPPTGQVGEQFF.

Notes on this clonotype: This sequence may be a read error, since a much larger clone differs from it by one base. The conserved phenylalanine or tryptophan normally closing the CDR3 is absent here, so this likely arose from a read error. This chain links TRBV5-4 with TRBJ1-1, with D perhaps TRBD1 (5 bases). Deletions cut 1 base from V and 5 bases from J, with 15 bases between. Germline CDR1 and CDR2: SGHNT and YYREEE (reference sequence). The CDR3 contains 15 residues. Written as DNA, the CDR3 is TGTGCCAGCAGCTTGTACTACCAGGGCGTAACTGAAGCTTTCTCT. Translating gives CASSLYYQGVTEAFS.

DNA for the CDR3: TGTGCCAGCACCAAACAGGGGAGCTACGAGCAGTACGTC. Residues: CASTKQGSYEQYV. The chain is built from TRBV6-2 or TRBV6-3 and TRBJ2-7, with 7 bases aligning to TRBD1. V trimming: 7 bases; J trimming: 3 bases; junction bases outside the gene matches: 6. Germline assignment: CDR1 MNHEY and CDR2 SVGEGT. There are 13 residues in the CDR3.

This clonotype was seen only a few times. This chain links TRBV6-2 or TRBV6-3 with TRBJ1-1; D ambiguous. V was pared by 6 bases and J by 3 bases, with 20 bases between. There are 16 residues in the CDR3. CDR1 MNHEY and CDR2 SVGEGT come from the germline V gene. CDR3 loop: CASRTPIIGGDTEAFF. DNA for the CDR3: TGTGCCAGCAGAACCCCGATTATAGGTGGGGACACTGAAGCTTTCTTT.

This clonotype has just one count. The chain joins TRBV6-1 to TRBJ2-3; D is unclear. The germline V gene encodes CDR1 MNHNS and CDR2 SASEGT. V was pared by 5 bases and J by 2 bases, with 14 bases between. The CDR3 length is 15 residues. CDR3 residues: CASSHQVLITDTQYF. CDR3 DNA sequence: TGTGCCAGCAGTCACCAGGTGCTAATCACAGATACGCAGTATTTT.

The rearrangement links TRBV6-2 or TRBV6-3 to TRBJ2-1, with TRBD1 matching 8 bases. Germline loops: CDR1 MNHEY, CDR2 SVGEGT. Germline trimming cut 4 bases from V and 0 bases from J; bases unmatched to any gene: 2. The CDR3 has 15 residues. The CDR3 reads CASSLDRDSYNEQFF. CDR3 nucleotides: TGTGCCAGCAGTTTGGACAGGGACTCCTACAATGAGCAGTTCTTC.